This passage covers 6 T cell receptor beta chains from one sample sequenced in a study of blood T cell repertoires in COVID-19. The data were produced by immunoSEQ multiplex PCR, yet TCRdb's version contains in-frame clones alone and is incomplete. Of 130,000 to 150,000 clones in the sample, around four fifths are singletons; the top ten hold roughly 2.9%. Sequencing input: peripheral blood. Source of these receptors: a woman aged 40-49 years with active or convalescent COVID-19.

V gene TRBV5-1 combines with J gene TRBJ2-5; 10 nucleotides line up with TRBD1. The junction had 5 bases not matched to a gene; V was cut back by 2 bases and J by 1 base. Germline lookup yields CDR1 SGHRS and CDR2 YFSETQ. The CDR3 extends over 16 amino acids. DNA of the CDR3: TGCGCCAGCAGCTTAGGTGGGACAGGGGCCCAAGAGACCCAGTACTTC. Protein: CASSLGGTGAQETQYF.

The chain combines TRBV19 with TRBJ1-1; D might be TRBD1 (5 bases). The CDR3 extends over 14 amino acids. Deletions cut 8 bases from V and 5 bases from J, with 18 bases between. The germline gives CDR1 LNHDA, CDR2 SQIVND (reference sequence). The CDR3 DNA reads TGTGCCAGTCGGGGATGGGGGGAGGGGACTGAAGCTTTCTTT. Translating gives CASRGWGEGTEAFF.

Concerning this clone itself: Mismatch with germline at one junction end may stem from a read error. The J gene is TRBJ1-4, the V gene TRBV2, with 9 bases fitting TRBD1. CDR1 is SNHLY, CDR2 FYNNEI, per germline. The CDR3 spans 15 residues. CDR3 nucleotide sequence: TGTGCCAGCAGAGAAGGACAGGGGCCTAATGAAAAACTGTTTTTT. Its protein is CASREGQGPNEKLFF.

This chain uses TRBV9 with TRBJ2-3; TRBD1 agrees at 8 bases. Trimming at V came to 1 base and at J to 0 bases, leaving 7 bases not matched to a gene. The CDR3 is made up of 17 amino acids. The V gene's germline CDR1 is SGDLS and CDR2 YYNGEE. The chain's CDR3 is CASSVQGAVPSTDTQYF. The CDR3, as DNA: TGTGCCAGCAGCGTACAGGGGGCGGTTCCTAGCACAGATACGCAGTATTTT.

CDR3 protein: CAWSVKGSGNQPQHF. CDR3 sequence (DNA): TGTGCCTGGAGTGTAAAGGGGTCAGGCAATCAGCCCCAGCATTTT. V is TRBV30 and J is TRBJ1-5; D might be TRBD1 (5 bases). This CDR3 has 15 residues. Trimming stripped 0 bases from V and 2 bases from J, with 11 bases between. Germline CDR1 reads GTSNPN; CDR2 reads SVGIG (reference sequence).

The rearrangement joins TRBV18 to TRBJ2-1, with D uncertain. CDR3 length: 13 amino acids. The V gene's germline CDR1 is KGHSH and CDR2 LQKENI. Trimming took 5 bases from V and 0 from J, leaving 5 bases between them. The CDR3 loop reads CASSFGSYNEQFF. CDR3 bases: TGTGCCAGCTCATTCGGCTCCTACAATGAGCAGTTCTTC.